Below are 29 T cell receptor beta chains sequenced from a single sample in a study of high-grade serous ovarian cancer treatment subgroups. Assay: immunoSEQ multiplex PCR; the TCRdb copy retains only in-frame clones and omits some. This sample yields about 18,000 clones, of which around 75% are seen a single time; 6.4% belongs to the top ten. Tumor samples were obtained before definitive surgery or chemotherapy. Specimen: tumor tissue. The receptors were gathered from a human donor with high-grade serous ovarian cancer.

The chain combines TRBV7-2 with TRBJ2-7; weak D call: TRBD2 (6 bases). V was trimmed by 4 bases and J by 4 bases, leaving 11 bases between them. Looked up from germline, CDR1 is SGHTA and CDR2 is FQGNSA. This CDR3 has 13 residues. The CDR3 DNA reads TGTGCCAGCAGCTCCCGTGGGGGGTACGAGCAGTACTTC. Protein: CASSSRGGYEQYF. Based on the CDR3 plus reference TRBV7-2 and TRBJ2-7, the full variable domain is GAGVSQSPSNKVTEKGKDVELRCDPISGHTALYWYRQSLGQGLEFLIYFQGNSAPDKSGLPSDRFSAERTGGSVSTLTIQRTQQEDSAVYLCASSSRGGYEQYFGPGTRLTVT.

This clone was seen more than once but under ten times. The J gene is TRBJ2-6, the V gene TRBV7-9; tentative D call: TRBD1 (6 bases). Germline CDR1 SEHNR, CDR2 FQNEAQ (reference sequence). The CDR3 length is 16 residues. V gave up 0 bases and J gave up 4 bases, with 10 bases separating them. Here the CDR3 DNA reads TGTGCCAGCAGCTTAGCCAGGGGCAGGGGGGCCAACGTCCTGACTTTC. This encodes CASSLARGRGANVLTF.

The V call is TRBV7-9, the J call TRBJ1-1; perhaps TRBD1 as D (6 bases). From germline, CDR1 is SEHNR and CDR2 FQNEAQ (reference sequence). The V and J ends lost 6 bases and 0 bases respectively, with 11 bases between them. The CDR3 consists of 14 residues. CDR3 bases: TGTGCCAGCAGTTTGACAGGCCTGAACACTGAAGCTTTCTTT. Amino acid sequence: CASSLTGLNTEAFF.

V gene TRBV10-3 combines with J gene TRBJ1-2; 9 bases are shared with TRBD1. The CDR3 sequence is 16 residues long. The germline V gene encodes CDR1 ENHRY and CDR2 SYGVKD. With V trimmed by 4 bases and J by 6 bases, 12 bases remained unmatched. CDR3 loop: CAISGAQTGGRNGYTF. The CDR3 DNA follows: TGTGCCATCAGTGGCGCCCAAACAGGGGGCAGGAATGGCTACACCTTC.

V gene TRBV6-1 combines with J gene TRBJ2-1; 10 bases are a match to TRBD2. The CDR3 covers 15 residues. Germline V CDR1 and CDR2: MNHNS, SASEGT. V lost 4 bases to trimming and J lost 4 bases; unmatched junction nucleotides: 4. The CDR3 region has the DNA TGTGCCAGCAGTGGGGTAGCGGGAGGATACAATGAGCAGTTCTTC. Translating it yields CASSGVAGGYNEQFF.

The V call is TRBV9, the J call TRBJ2-7; 8 bases agree with TRBD2. Per germline, CDR1 SGDLS and CDR2 YYNGEE. The V gene end was trimmed by 7 bases and the J gene end by 7 bases; junction bases not matched to a gene: 10. The CDR3 has 13 residues. In DNA form, the CDR3 reads TGTGCCAGCGGAGGGACTAGGGGGAGTGAGCAGTACTTC. Its translation: CASGGTRGSEQYF.

J is TRBJ1-1 and V is TRBV5-1; D is perhaps TRBD1 (6 bases). The CDR3 has 14 amino acids. The V gene's germline CDR1 is SGHRS and CDR2 YFSETQ. The germline V and J ends were trimmed by 4 bases and 5 bases, with 15 bases remaining between them. CDR3 in amino acids: CASSLQTGRTEAFF. CDR3 bases: TGCGCCAGCAGCCTCCAAACAGGGAGGACTGAAGCTTTCTTT.

The chain employs TRBV5-4 and TRBJ2-1; 10 nucleotides agree with TRBD2. CDR3 length equals 17 residues. V dropped 0 bases and J dropped 3; count of bases not matched to a gene: 6. The germline CDR1 and CDR2 sequences are SGHNT and YYREEE (reference sequence). This chain's CDR3 is CASSLDSLAGSYNEQFF. CDR3 in DNA: TGTGCCAGCAGCTTGGATTCACTAGCGGGAAGCTACAATGAGCAGTTCTTC. The full variable domain, in which reference TRBV5-4 and TRBJ2-1 provide the parts outside the CDR3, is ETGVTQSPTHLIKTRGQQVTLRCSSQSGHNTVSWYQQALGQGPQFIFQYYREEENGRGNFPPRFSGLQFPNYSSELNVNALELDDSALYLCASSLDSLAGSYNEQFFGPGTRLTVL.

A few counts support this clone. This chain links TRBV27 with TRBJ2-7, with TRBD1 as a possible D gene (6 bases). The germline CDR1 and CDR2 sequences are MNHEY and SMNVEV (reference sequence). This CDR3 contains 12 residues. V shed 2 bases and J shed 6 bases, with 8 bases lying between them. CDR3: CASSLGGAEQYF. Here the CDR3 DNA reads TGTGCCAGCAGTTTAGGGGGCGCCGAGCAGTACTTC.

The chain employs TRBV19 and TRBJ2-3, with 10 bases aligning to TRBD1. The V gene end was trimmed by 0 bases and the J gene end by 3 bases; junction bases not matched to a gene: 9. CDR1 and CDR2 from the germline V gene are LNHDA and SQIVND (reference sequence). CDR3 length: 18 amino acids. CDR3 residues: CASSIDGDRGQGTDTQYF. CDR3 bases: TGTGCCAGTAGTATAGATGGGGACCGGGGACAGGGGACAGATACGCAGTATTTT.

The rearrangement links TRBV11-2 to TRBJ2-5; D ambiguous. The CDR3 consists of 14 residues. CDR1 and CDR2 (germline): SGHAT, FQNNGV. The V and J ends lost 1 base and 1 base respectively, with 7 bases between them. The CDR3 DNA is TGTGCCAGCAGCTTAGGTCGAGCCCAAGAGACCCAGTACTTC. Residues: CASSLGRAQETQYF.

This chain links TRBV2 with TRBJ2-1, with TRBD2 matching over 10 bases. CDR1 SNHLY and CDR2 FYNNEI come from the germline V gene. J was trimmed by 9 bases and V by 5 bases; bases with no gene match: 7. The CDR3 has 14 amino acids. CDR3 nucleotides: TGTGCCAGCAGTCTACTAGCGGGATTGGGTGAGCAGTTCTTC. This sequence encodes CASSLLAGLGEQFF.

The chain uses TRBV6-5 and TRBJ1-2, with D tentatively TRBD1 (5 bases). CDR3 size: 13 residues. Trimming removed 5 bases at V and 6 bases at J, with 13 bases between. Germline CDR1 reads MNHEY; CDR2 reads SVGAGI. The CDR3 region is CASSMIGTDGYTF. The CDR3 DNA sequence: TGTGCCAGCAGTATGATAGGGACTGATGGCTACACCTTC.

The V gene is TRBV19, the J gene TRBJ1-2, with a possible D match to TRBD1 (5 bases). Looked up from germline, CDR1 is LNHDA and CDR2 is SQIVND (reference sequence). Trimming took off 3 bases at V and 5 bases at J, with 19 bases between the two ends. The CDR3 runs to 16 residues. The CDR3 is CASSIDLGAGPYGYTF. The CDR3 DNA is TGTGCCAGTAGTATCGATTTAGGGGCCGGCCCTTATGGCTACACCTTC.

The CDR3 DNA is TGTGCCAGCAGTTCCCGACAGGGGACCTACGAGCAGTACTTC. It translates to CASSSRQGTYEQYF. This chain uses TRBV27 with TRBJ2-7; 8 bases agree with TRBD1. The CDR3 extends over 14 amino acids. Germline CDR1 reads MNHEY; CDR2 reads SMNVEV (reference sequence). V dropped 4 bases and J dropped 2; count of bases not matched to a gene: 4.

The rearrangement links TRBV5-6 to TRBJ2-5; D is undetermined. The DNA matches TRBJ2-7 better at its end, which makes the J call doubtful. The V gene's germline CDR1 is SGHDT and CDR2 YYEEEE. CDR3 length: 14 amino acids. The CDR3 DNA follows: TGTGCCAGCAGCCTCCGAGGCTGGACCTACGAGCAGTACTTC. This translates into CASSLRGWTYEQYF.

This clone appeared a single time. The CDR3 sequence is CASSTSGRGTYEQYF. CDR3 DNA: TGTGCCAGCAGTACAAGCGGGAGAGGGACCTACGAGCAGTACTTC. This rearrangement joins TRBV28 to TRBJ2-7; 8 bases align to TRBD2. There are 15 residues in the CDR3. The germline V gene has CDR1 MDHEN and CDR2 SYDVKM. The junction had 8 bases not matched to a gene; V was cut back by 5 bases and J by 2 bases.

This clone was detected only once. V gene TRBV7-2 combines with J gene TRBJ2-7; D is tentatively TRBD1 or TRBD2 (5 bases each). Between the trimmed V and J ends, which lost 5 bases and 6 bases, there was a span of 11 bases. The CDR3 consists of 12 residues. CDR1 is SGHTA, CDR2 FQGNSA, per germline. The CDR3: CASSGGGAEQYF. In nucleotides, the CDR3 is TGTGCCAGCAGCGGGGGTGGGGCCGAGCAGTACTTC.

The gene calls are TRBV27 and TRBJ2-1, with D uncertain. The CDR3 is 18 residues long. Germline lookup yields CDR1 MNHEY and CDR2 SMNVEV (reference sequence). V lost 0 bases and J lost 4, with 19 bases in between. CDR3 nucleotide sequence: TGTGCCAGCAGTTTATCGTTAGACATCCCTAATTTGTACAATGAGCAGTTCTTC. Translating it yields CASSLSLDIPNLYNEQFF.

Turning to this clone: Its ends do not fully match the called genes, so a read error is possible. CDR3: CASSLSGSYNSPLHF. The CDR3 nucleotides are TGTGCCAGCAGTCTATCGGGATCCTATAATTCACCCCTCCACTTT. The V call is TRBV27, the J call TRBJ1-6; D gene ambiguous. The CDR3 is 15 amino acids. Germline V lookup: CDR1 MNHEY, CDR2 SMNVEV (reference sequence).

CDR3 in amino acids: CASSSPGTGNQPQHF. The CDR3 DNA reads as TGTGCCAGCAGTTCCCCCGGGACAGGGAATCAGCCCCAGCATTTT. The V gene is TRBV27, the J gene TRBJ1-5; 9 bases fit TRBD1. Germline CDR1 MNHEY, CDR2 SMNVEV (reference sequence). V gave up 4 bases and J gave up 4 bases; unmatched junction bases: 5. The CDR3 is 15 residues long.

The rearrangement links TRBV27 to TRBJ2-3; D unclear. The CDR3 length is 14 residues. Germline V CDR1 and CDR2: MNHEY, SMNVEV (reference sequence). Between the trimmed V and J ends, which lost 6 bases and 2 bases, there was a span of 12 bases. This CDR3 is CASRPRWITDTQYF. The CDR3 DNA reads TGTGCCAGCAGGCCCAGATGGATCACAGATACGCAGTATTTT.

The rearrangement uses TRBV4-2 and TRBJ2-6, with a possible D match to TRBD1 (6 bases). The CDR3 contains 19 residues. Germline assignment: CDR1 LGHNA and CDR2 YNFKEQ. Trimming took 2 bases from V and 0 from J, leaving 17 bases between them. Here the CDR3 reads CASSQTLSRGYSGANVLTF. CDR3 nucleotides: TGTGCCAGCAGCCAAACCCTCTCCAGGGGTTACTCTGGGGCCAACGTCCTGACTTTC.

V and J are TRBV27 and TRBJ2-1, with 10 bases that match TRBD2. The CDR3 length is 19 residues. Germline assignment: CDR1 MNHEY and CDR2 SMNVEV (reference sequence). Germline trimming cut 0 bases from V and 0 bases from J; bases unmatched to any gene: 8. This CDR3 is CASSLSRTSGASSYNEQFF. The CDR3 DNA reads as TGTGCCAGCAGTTTATCGAGGACTAGCGGAGCGAGCTCCTACAATGAGCAGTTCTTC.

The rearrangement uses TRBV4-3 and TRBJ1-2, with D uncertain. V gave up 0 bases and J gave up 4 bases, with 9 bases separating them. Germline V gene lookup returns CDR1 LGHNA and CDR2 YSLEER. The CDR3 is 14 residues long. The CDR3 DNA reads TGCGCCAGCAGCCAAGAGCCACTGATCTATGGCTACACCTTC. It translates to CASSQEPLIYGYTF.

The sample holds a few counts of this clone. The chain has TRBV5-4 and TRBJ1-5; possible D gene TRBD1, 5 bases. The V gene lost 4 bases and the J gene lost 0 bases, with 11 bases spanning the gap. Germline V lookup: CDR1 SGHNT, CDR2 YYREEE (reference sequence). This CDR3 has 15 residues. The chain's CDR3 is CASSKGPDSNQPQHF. The CDR3 DNA is TGTGCCAGCAGCAAGGGACCCGATAGCAATCAGCCCCAGCATTTT.

J is TRBJ2-5 and V is TRBV11-3; TRBD1 matches 9 bases. The J call may be in error: the DNA end matches TRBJ2-7 better. The CDR3 extends over 15 amino acids. Germline CDR1 is SGHNT and CDR2 is YENEEA. The CDR3 nucleotides read TGTGCCAGCAGCTTAACGGGACAGGGATCCTACGAGCAGTACTTC. This gives the protein CASSLTGQGSYEQYF.

The rearrangement joins TRBV27 to TRBJ1-5; TRBD1 matches 8 bases. The V gene end was trimmed by 0 bases and the J gene end by 5 bases; junction bases not matched to a gene: 9. Germline V gene sequence: CDR1 MNHEY, CDR2 SMNVEV (reference sequence). The CDR3 extends over 17 amino acids. The CDR3 bases are TGTGCCAGCAGTTTATCCGGCGGAGGACAGGGCCATCAGCCCCAGCATTTT. As protein: CASSLSGGGQGHQPQHF.

Notes on this clone: The sample contains more than one DNA sequence encoding this CDR3. This rearrangement joins TRBV11-3 to TRBJ1-5; D uncertain. From germline, CDR1 is SGHNT and CDR2 YENEEA. V lost 0 bases and J lost 7, with 7 bases in between. There are 13 residues in the CDR3. For the CDR3, the DNA is TGTGCCAGCAGCTTAGAGGAGGGACAGCCCCAGCATTTT. Residues: CASSLEEGQPQHF.